Listed here are 31 T cell receptor beta chains from one sample, sequenced in a study of identical twins. MiXCR, run by TCRdb on the 5' RACE reads, gives a single entry per CDR3 protein. Here the sample spans roughly 1.6 million distinct CDR3 sequences, less than 35% being singletons. Material for sequencing was cord blood. Receptors originate from a newborn girl in good health.

This clonotype was counted between two and nine times. The chain combines TRBV3-1 with TRBJ1-2, with TRBD1 identical over 8 bases. Per germline, CDR1 LGHDT and CDR2 YNNKEL (reference sequence). J gave up 8 bases and V 0 bases, and 8 bases lay outside the gene matches. CDR3 length equals 15 residues. The CDR3: CASSQDRGRVTGYTF. The CDR3 nucleotides read TGTGCCAGCAGCCAAGACAGGGGGCGCGTAACGGGCTACACCTTC.

This chain uses TRBV7-9 with TRBJ2-3; 8 nucleotides align to TRBD2. CDR1 and CDR2 (germline): SEHNR, FQNEAQ (reference sequence). This CDR3 is 16 amino acids long. Germline trimming cut 7 bases from V and 2 bases from J; bases unmatched to any gene: 11. CDR3 sequence: CASIFGTRGATDTQYF. CDR3 nucleotide sequence: TGTGCCAGCATATTCGGGACTAGAGGGGCCACAGATACGCAGTATTTT.

The chain joins TRBV25-1 to TRBJ2-1, with D possibly matching TRBD2 (5 bases). CDR1 is MGHDK and CDR2 is SYGVNS in the germline V gene. Trimming pared 3 bases from V and 6 bases from J, leaving 18 bases between. The CDR3 consists of 16 residues. This chain's CDR3 is CASSDQAAQAVNEQFF. As DNA, the CDR3 is TGTGCCAGCAGTGATCAAGCGGCTCAGGCGGTCAATGAGCAGTTCTTC.

The chain carries TRBV27 and TRBJ2-3; D not resolved. V was shortened by 2 bases and J by 2 bases, with 8 bases between the two germline ends. This CDR3 is built from 14 residues. Germline V lookup: CDR1 MNHEY, CDR2 SMNVEV (reference sequence). In DNA form, the CDR3 reads TGTGCCAGCAGTTTAAGGGCCCACACAGATACGCAGTATTTT. Translation gives CASSLRAHTDTQYF.

This clonotype was seen repeatedly, ten times or more. The gene calls are TRBV7-9 and TRBJ2-7, with D unresolved. The CDR3 has 13 amino acids. The germline gives CDR1 SEHNR, CDR2 FQNEAQ (reference sequence). Trimming left V 5 bases short and J 4 bases short, with 12 bases between. CDR3 sequence (DNA): TGTGCCAGCAGCCTGAATAGTGGTTACGAGCAGTACTTC. It codes for CASSLNSGYEQYF.

The chain is built from TRBV28 and TRBJ2-3; no clear D gene. Per germline, CDR1 MDHEN and CDR2 SYDVKM. The CDR3 extends over 14 amino acids. Trimming pared 2 bases from V and 12 bases from J, leaving 18 bases between. The CDR3 sequence is CASSLDPGTVLQYF. DNA of the CDR3: TGTGCCAGCAGTTTAGACCCGGGTACCGTCCTCCAGTATTTT.

J is TRBJ1-2 and V is TRBV7-2; D is possibly TRBD1 (5 bases). Germline V gene sequence: CDR1 SGHTA, CDR2 FQGNSA. Trimming pared 4 bases from V and 4 bases from J, leaving 25 bases between. CDR3 length equals 18 residues. The CDR3 reads CASSSDYNTGSGGYGYTF. Written as DNA, the CDR3 is TGTGCCAGCAGCTCGGACTATAATACGGGAAGCGGGGGCTATGGCTACACCTTC.

This rearrangement joins TRBV20-1 to TRBJ1-1; D ambiguous. This CDR3 comprises 13 residues. Trimming took 6 bases from V and 1 from J, leaving 12 bases between them. From germline, CDR1 is DFQATT and CDR2 SNEGSKA (reference sequence). The CDR3 sequence is CSALHGWNTEAFF. The CDR3, as DNA: TGCAGTGCACTACACGGCTGGAACACTGAAGCTTTCTTT.

The V and J genes are TRBV11-2 and TRBJ2-1; 10 bases line up with TRBD2. The V gene end was trimmed by 3 bases and the J gene end by 6 bases; junction bases not matched to a gene: 5. The CDR3 loop spans 15 amino acids. Germline-derived CDR1 and CDR2 are SGHAT and FQNNGV. The CDR3 loop reads CASSFSGRMSNEQFF. Here the CDR3 DNA reads TGTGCCAGCAGCTTTAGCGGGAGGATGAGCAATGAGCAGTTCTTC. Based on the CDR3 plus reference TRBV11-2 and TRBJ2-1, the full variable domain is EAGVAQSPRYKIIEKRQSVAFWCNPISGHATLYWYQQILGQGPKLLIQFQNNGVVDDSQLPKDRFSAERLKGVDSTLKIQPAKLEDSAVYLCASSFSGRMSNEQFFGPGTRLTVL.

A few counts support this clonotype. V gene TRBV3-1 combines with J gene TRBJ2-3; perhaps TRBD2 as D (5 bases). V lost 1 base, J lost 6 bases, and 11 bases lay in between. There are 14 residues in the CDR3. The germline gives CDR1 LGHDT, CDR2 YNNKEL (reference sequence). CDR3 protein: CASSQGASFDTQYF. The CDR3 DNA follows: TGTGCCAGCAGCCAAGGGGCTAGCTTCGATACGCAGTATTTT.

The chain employs TRBV6-2 or TRBV6-3 and TRBJ2-5, with TRBD2 matching over 7 bases. The J call may be in error: the DNA end matches TRBJ2-7 better. Germline CDR1 and CDR2: MNHEY and SVGEGT. The CDR3 spans 13 residues. CDR3 region: CASTDTGRNEQYF. DNA for the CDR3: TGTGCCAGCACCGATACCGGGAGGAACGAGCAGTACTTC.

This clonotype occurred a few times. The chain combines TRBV4-2 with TRBJ1-2, with no clear D. The CDR3 extends over 12 amino acids. The germline gives CDR1 LGHNA, CDR2 YNFKEQ. Trimming took off 4 bases at V and 6 bases at J, with 9 bases between the two ends. CDR3 protein: CASSLTRDGYTF. CDR3 nucleotides: TGTGCCAGCAGCCTTACCCGGGATGGCTACACCTTC.

This clonotype turned up a few times. The chain joins TRBV10-3 to TRBJ2-7; D unresolved. This CDR3 comprises 14 residues. CDR1 ENHRY and CDR2 SYGVKD come from the germline V gene. V shed 4 bases and J shed 3 bases, with 13 bases lying between them. CDR3 in amino acids: CAISVGQDLYEQYF. CDR3 nucleotides: TGTGCCATCAGTGTAGGCCAGGACCTCTACGAGCAGTACTTC.

The gene calls are TRBV24-1 and TRBJ2-1; a possible D gene is TRBD1 (5 bases). The V end was cut by 4 bases, the J end by 2 bases, with 11 bases between. The CDR3 contains 15 residues. Looked up from germline, CDR1 is KGHDR and CDR2 is SFDVKD. The CDR3 DNA reads as TGTGCCACCAGTGACGACAGAGGCGCCTACAATGAGCAGTTCTTC. It specifies CATSDDRGAYNEQFF.

This sequence joins TRBV24-1 and TRBJ2-2, with 7 bases identical to TRBD1. This CDR3 has 15 amino acids. With 4 bases clipped from V and 6 bases from J, the junction kept 7 bases outside the gene matches. CDR1 KGHDR and CDR2 SFDVKD come from the germline V gene. The CDR3 DNA reads TGTGCCACCAGTGACCCAAGGACAGGCGCCGGGGAGCTGTTTTTT. It codes for CATSDPRTGAGELFF.

With respect to this clonotype: With a much larger clone just one base away, this may be a read error. The chain has TRBV24-1 and TRBJ2-3, with 9 bases lining up with TRBD1. CDR1 KGHDR and CDR2 SFDVKD come from the germline V gene. The CDR3 is 15 residues long. CDR3 in DNA: TGTGCCGCCAGTGACCGGACAGGGGGCACAGATACGCAGTATTTT. It encodes CAASDRTGGTDTQYF.

In this sample, this clonotype turned up a few times. The chain joins TRBV20-1 to TRBJ1-1; perhaps TRBD1 as D (5 bases). The CDR3 covers 12 residues. CDR1 is DFQATT, CDR2 SNEGSKA, per germline (reference sequence). The CDR3, as DNA: TGCAGGGGGGGTTTCATGAACACTGAAGCTTTCTTT. This codes for CRGGFMNTEAFF.

Ten or more counts support this clonotype. The rearrangement joins TRBV10-3 to TRBJ1-1; TRBD1 might be the D (5 bases). V was clipped by 5 bases and J by 2 bases, with 9 bases between them. CDR3 length: 13 amino acids. Germline V CDR1 and CDR2: ENHRY, SYGVKD. The CDR3 nucleotides are TGTGCCATCAGTCCTGACAGAAACACTGAAGCTTTCTTT. Protein product: CAISPDRNTEAFF.

The V gene is TRBV20-1, the J gene TRBJ2-3; 8 bases map to TRBD2. The CDR3 contains 15 residues. The V gene's germline CDR1 is DFQATT and CDR2 SNEGSKA (reference sequence). V was pared by 5 bases and J by 3 bases, with 10 bases of the junction left unmatched. For the CDR3, the DNA is TGCAGTGCTTACCGGAGCGGGAGAGGGACAGATACGCAGTATTTT. Its translation: CSAYRSGRGTDTQYF.

This chain joins TRBV12-3 or TRBV12-4 and TRBJ1-4; no clear D gene. This CDR3 is 15 amino acids long. Trimming pared 7 bases from V and 8 bases from J, leaving 20 bases between. The chain's CDR3 is CASTRVPSSGEKLFF. Written as DNA, the CDR3 is TGTGCCAGCACGAGAGTCCCGTCTTCGGGAGAAAAACTGTTTTTT.

This chain links TRBV5-5 with TRBJ2-1; 9 nucleotides match TRBD2. The J call may be faulty, since TRBJ2-7 better matches the DNA end. Germline V CDR1 and CDR2: SGHKS, YYEKEE (reference sequence). The CDR3 consists of 15 residues. CDR3 region: CASSSAGLASNEQYF. The CDR3 DNA reads TGTGCCAGCAGCTCCGCGGGACTAGCCTCCAATGAGCAGTACTTC.

The chain carries TRBV20-1 and TRBJ1-2; D might be TRBD1 (5 bases). Germline V lookup: CDR1 DFQATT, CDR2 SNEGSKA (reference sequence). The CDR3 contains 15 residues. The V and J ends lost 0 bases and 3 bases respectively, with 14 bases between them. This chain's CDR3 is CSARDRQLQHYGYTF. The CDR3 coding sequence is TGCAGTGCTAGAGATCGACAGCTACAGCACTATGGCTACACCTTC.

V and J are TRBV7-6 and TRBJ2-1; D possibly uses TRBD1 or TRBD2 (5 bases each). Trimming cost V 2 bases and J 6 bases, with 14 bases left between them. Germline V gives CDR1 SGHVS, CDR2 FNYEAQ. The CDR3 has 15 residues. CDR3 in amino acids: CASSLMAGSGNEQFF. DNA of the CDR3: TGTGCCAGCAGCTTAATGGCAGGGAGTGGCAATGAGCAGTTCTTC.

This clonotype was observed a few times. V gene TRBV7-9 combines with J gene TRBJ1-2; D is ambiguous. V shed 1 base and J shed 5 bases, with 11 bases lying between them. This CDR3 is 14 amino acids long. The germline CDR1 and CDR2 sequences are SEHNR and FQNEAQ (reference sequence). CDR3 sequence reads: CASSLEASYYGYTF. For the CDR3, the DNA is TGTGCCAGCAGCTTAGAGGCATCTTATTATGGCTACACCTTC.

V and J are TRBV27 and TRBJ1-2; 7 bases align to TRBD1. In germline, CDR1 is MNHEY, CDR2 SMNVEV (reference sequence). CDR3 length: 16 residues. V dropped 5 bases and J dropped 6; count of bases not matched to a gene: 15. CDR3 in DNA: TGTGCCAGCAGTACAAAAATGACAGGGTCTAGGAATGGCTACACCTTC. Translating it yields CASSTKMTGSRNGYTF.

With respect to this clonotype: A junction end diverges from the germline sequence, so it may reflect a read error. The J gene is TRBJ2-4, the V gene TRBV10-3; 11 nucleotides line up with TRBD2. The CDR3 extends over 24 amino acids. Germline CDR1 ENHRY, CDR2 SYGVKD. CDR3 loop: CAVSEPQPQAGTSGPVLAKNIQYF. The CDR3 DNA is TGTGCCGTCAGTGAGCCACAGCCTCAGGCAGGGACTAGCGGTCCAGTGCTAGCCAAAAACATTCAGTACTTC.

The sample holds a few counts of this clonotype. The V call is TRBV5-5, the J call TRBJ2-7; D is possibly TRBD1 (6 bases). CDR3 length equals 16 residues. Trimming shortened V by 3 bases and J by 0 bases, and 16 bases separated the two germline ends. CDR1 and CDR2 from the germline V gene are SGHKS and YYEKEE (reference sequence). In DNA, the CDR3 is TGTGCCAGCAGCTCGTACGGAACAGGGACCTCCTACGAGCAGTACTTC. Residues: CASSSYGTGTSYEQYF.

Concerning this clonotype: A single base separates this from a much larger clone, so it may be a read error. The V gene is TRBV3-1, the J gene TRBJ2-3; possible D gene TRBD2, 6 bases. The CDR3 is made up of 13 amino acids. Germline-derived CDR1 and CDR2 are LGHDT and YNNKEL (reference sequence). CDR3 DNA: TGTGCCACCAGCTTAGACGGGAGAGATACGCAGTATTTT. This sequence encodes CATSLDGRDTQYF.

The chain has TRBV7-9 and TRBJ2-5, with TRBD2 matching over 13 bases. The CDR3 covers 14 residues. Trimming removed 4 bases from V and 11 bases from J; junction bases left unmatched: 7. Looked up from germline, CDR1 is SEHNR and CDR2 is FQNEAQ (reference sequence). DNA for the CDR3: TGTGCCAGCAGCTGGACTAGCGGGGGACTTGAGCAGTACTTC. This sequence encodes CASSWTSGGLEQYF.

This chain links TRBV18 with TRBJ2-5; 7 positions match TRBD2. Germline CDR1 KGHSH, CDR2 LQKENI. The V and J ends lost 3 bases and 7 bases, in that order; junction bases with no gene match: 14. The CDR3 runs 16 residues. The CDR3 nucleotides read TGTGCCAGCTCACCCAAGGAGCTAGCGGACTCCAGGACCCAGTACTTC. Translated, it gives CASSPKELADSRTQYF.

The chain is built from TRBV12-3 or TRBV12-4 and TRBJ2-3, with TRBD1 as a possible D gene (6 bases). This CDR3 is built from 15 residues. Trimming removed 5 bases from V and 6 bases from J, with 18 bases in between. CDR3 amino acids: CASSPRGGLVDTQYF. CDR3 nucleotide sequence: TGTGCCAGCAGTCCCAGGGGCGGTCTGGTGGATACGCAGTATTTT.